These 7 T cell receptor beta chains originate from one sample sequenced in a study of regulatory T cells in long-lasting Graves disease. Noted time point: persistent/refractory GD, antithyroid drugs over 5 years with positive TRAb. From RNA extracted from PBMCs, the TCR library was made. Combining iRepertoire HTBI primers with Arm-PCR of CDR3 regions, the authors built TCR beta libraries. TCRdb re-called the multiplex PCR reads through MiXCR, storing one row per CDR3 protein. Found here are about 430,000 distinct CDR3 sequences, about 21% of them singletons; the top ten hold over 11%. This sample comprised peripheral blood mononuclear cells (PBMCs), obtained when the disease was refractory, from a patient treated with antithyroid drugs. All receptors come from a female donor with Graves disease.

This clonotype was detected only a few times. With a much larger clone just one base away, this may be a read error. This rearrangement joins TRBV12-3 or TRBV12-4 to TRBJ1-4; the D gene is possibly TRBD1 (5 bases). The CDR3 has 17 amino acids. CDR3 residues: CASSLGPSGGKEEKLSF. CDR3 DNA sequence: TGTGCCAGCAGTTTAGGACCTTCGGGGGGAAAAGAGGAAAAACTGTCTTTT.

The chain employs TRBV6-1 and TRBJ2-3, with D possibly being TRBD2 (6 bases). V dropped 8 bases and J dropped 0 bases, with 24 bases sitting between them. The CDR3 consists of 18 residues. The germline V gene has CDR1 MNHNS and CDR2 SASEGT. CDR3 region: CASHTKPWASVSTDTQYF. The CDR3 bases are TGTGCCAGCCATACGAAACCTTGGGCTAGCGTTAGCACAGATACGCAGTATTTT.

This clonotype showed up many times. This chain connects TRBV6-5 to TRBJ2-5, with 10 bases aligning to TRBD2. The CDR3 consists of 16 residues. In germline, CDR1 is MNHEY, CDR2 SVGAGI. The V and J ends lost 0 bases and 0 bases, in that order; junction bases with no gene match: 1. The DNA of the CDR3 is TGTGCCAGCAGTTACTCACTAGCGGGACACCAAGAGACCCAGTACTTC. Its translation: CASSYSLAGHQETQYF.

As concerns this clonotype: A much more abundant neighbour one base away suggests this may be a read error. The rearrangement uses TRBV27 and TRBJ1-5; a weak D match, TRBD1 (6 bases). The CDR3 is 13 amino acids. Germline CDR1 is MNHEY and CDR2 is SMNVEV (reference sequence). The CDR3 loop is CACSFTGNQPQHF. CDR3 bases: TGTGCCTGCAGTTTCACAGGGAATCAGCCCCAGCATTTT.

The chain joins TRBV2 to TRBJ1-3; D not resolved. CDR3 length equals 17 residues. Germline V gene data show CDR1 as SNHLY and CDR2 as FYNNEI. Trimming took 0 bases from V and 1 from J, leaving 13 bases between them. CDR3 coding DNA: TGTGCCAGCAGTGAAGCGCTTCCCGGATTTTCTGGAAACACCATATATTTT. Translated, it gives CASSEALPGFSGNTIYF.

This clonotype has a count of ten or more. V is TRBV12-3 or TRBV12-4 and J is TRBJ1-6; D remains ambiguous. The CDR3 spans 14 residues. Trimming left V 3 bases short and J 5 bases short, with 8 bases between. The CDR3, as DNA: TGTGCCAGCAGTTTTTCACACCATAATTCACCCCTCCACTTT. This encodes CASSFSHHNSPLHF.

The table lists this clonotype with a few counts. The rearrangement links TRBV18 to TRBJ2-1; 8 bases line up with TRBD1. The germline V gene encodes CDR1 KGHSH and CDR2 LQKENI. J gave up 3 bases and V 3 bases, and 7 bases lay outside the gene matches. CDR3 length: 16 amino acids. The CDR3 DNA reads TGTGCCAGCTCACCCCAGACAGGGGCAATCTACAATGAGCAGTTCTTC. Protein: CASSPQTGAIYNEQFF.